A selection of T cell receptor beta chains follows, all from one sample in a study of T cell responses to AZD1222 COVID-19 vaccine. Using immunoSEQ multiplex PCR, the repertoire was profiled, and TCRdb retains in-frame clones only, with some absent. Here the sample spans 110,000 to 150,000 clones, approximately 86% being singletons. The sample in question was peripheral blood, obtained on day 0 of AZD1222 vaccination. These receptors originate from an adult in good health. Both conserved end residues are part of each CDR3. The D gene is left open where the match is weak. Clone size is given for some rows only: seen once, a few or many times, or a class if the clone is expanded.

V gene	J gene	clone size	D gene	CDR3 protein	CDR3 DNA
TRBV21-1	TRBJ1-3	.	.	CASSKGGRGSHTIYF	TGTGCCAGCAGCAAAGGTGGACGGGGTTCGCACACCATATATTTT
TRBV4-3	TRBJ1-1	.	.	CASSQDATGLMNTEAFF	TGCGCCAGCAGCCAAGATGCCACAGGGCTTATGAACACTGAAGCTTTCTTT
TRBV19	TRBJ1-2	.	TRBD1	CASSQDRGYGYTF	TGTGCCAGTAGTCAGGACAGGGGGTATGGCTACACCTTC
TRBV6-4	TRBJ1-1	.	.	CASSDFSGSTEAFF	TGTGCCAGCAGTGACTTTTCCGGGAGCACTGAAGCTTTCTTT
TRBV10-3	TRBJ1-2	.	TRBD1	CALRQGENNYGYTF	TGTGCCTTGCGACAGGGGGAGAATAACTATGGCTACACCTTC
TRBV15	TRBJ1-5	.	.	CATSRDRGGSNQPQHF	TGTGCCACCAGCAGAGACAGGGGAGGTAGCAATCAGCCCCAGCATTTT
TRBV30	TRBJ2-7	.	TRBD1	CAWSGTGGHTFYEQYF	TGTGCCTGGAGCGGGACAGGGGGTCATACTTTCTACGAGCAGTACTTC
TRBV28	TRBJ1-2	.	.	CASSLSEWGNYGYTF	TGTGCCAGCAGTTTATCCGAATGGGGAAACTATGGCTACACCTTC
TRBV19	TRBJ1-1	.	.	CASSIDRGGEAFF	TGTGCCAGTAGTATAGATCGTGGGGGAGAAGCTTTCTTT
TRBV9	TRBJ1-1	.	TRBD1	CASSGQGLGTEAFF	TGTGCCAGCAGCGGACAGGGGTTGGGGACTGAAGCTTTCTTT
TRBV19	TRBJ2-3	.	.	CATLSGQGTDTQYF	TGTGCCACGCTCTCGGGGCAGGGCACAGATACGCAGTATTTT
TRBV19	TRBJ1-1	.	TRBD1	CASSIDPTGEHGEAFF	TGTGCCAGTAGTATAGATCCCACAGGGGAGCATGGTGAAGCTTTCTTT
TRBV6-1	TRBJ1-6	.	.	CASSEFLTVGPPLHF	TGTGCCAGCAGTGAATTTTTAACAGTGGGTCCACCCCTCCACTTT
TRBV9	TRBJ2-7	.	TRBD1	CASSAPTGDEQYF	TGTGCCAGCAGCGCCCCGACAGGGGACGAGCAGTACTTC
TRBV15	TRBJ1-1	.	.	CATSRQHTEAFF	TGTGCCACCAGCAGGCAGCACACTGAAGCTTTCTTT
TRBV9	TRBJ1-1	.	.	CASSVVAGNTEAFF	TGTGCCAGCAGCGTAGTAGCAGGTAACACTGAAGCTTTCTTT
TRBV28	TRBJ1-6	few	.	CASRDDSSPLHF	TGTGCCAGCAGGGACGATAGTTCACCCCTCCACTTT
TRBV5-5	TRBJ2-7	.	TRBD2	CASNLGGGLRTSTYEQYF	TGTGCCAGCAACCTCGGGGGGGGGCTGAGGACTTCGACCTACGAGCAGTACTTC
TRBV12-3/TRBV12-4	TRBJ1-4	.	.	CASTRGGGEKLFF	TGTGCCAGCACAAGGGGGGGAGGCGAAAAACTGTTTTTT
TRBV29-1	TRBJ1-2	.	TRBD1	CSVEPRTGYGYTF	TGCAGCGTTGAGCCTCGGACAGGCTATGGCTACACCTTC
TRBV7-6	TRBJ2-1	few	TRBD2	CASSSPGTSRNEQFF	TGTGCCAGCAGCTCTCCCGGGACTAGCCGAAATGAGCAGTTCTTC
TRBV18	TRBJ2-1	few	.	CASSPRWENNEQFF	TGTGCCAGCTCACCAAGGTGGGAAAACAATGAGCAGTTCTTC
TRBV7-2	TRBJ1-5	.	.	CASSLDPAGAQPQHF	TGTGCCAGCAGCTTAGACCCTGCGGGGGCTCAGCCCCAGCATTTT
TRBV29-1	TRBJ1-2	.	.	CSVEDGYTF	TGCAGCGTTGAGGATGGCTACACCTTC
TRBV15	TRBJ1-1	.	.	CATSRGRTEAFF	TGTGCCACCAGCAGGGGTAGGACTGAAGCTTTCTTT
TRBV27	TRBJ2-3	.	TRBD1	CASREPDRGRTDTQYF	TGTGCCAGCAGAGAACCAGACAGGGGGCGAACAGATACGCAGTATTTT
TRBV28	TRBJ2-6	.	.	CASNADGANVLTF	TGTGCCAGCAATGCTGATGGGGCCAACGTCCTGACTTTC
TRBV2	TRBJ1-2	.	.	CASRARQVLNYGYTF	TGTGCCAGCAGGGCCCGACAAGTCCTAAACTATGGCTACACCTTC
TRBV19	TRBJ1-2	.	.	CASTLRTLKHPGYTF	TGTGCCAGTACCCTTCGGACATTAAAGCACCCCGGCTACACCTTC
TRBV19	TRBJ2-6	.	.	CASTGTGANVLTF	TGTGCCAGTACAGGGACTGGGGCCAACGTCCTGACTTTC
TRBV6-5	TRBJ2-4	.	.	CASSSDREDIQYF	TGTGCCAGCAGCTCTGACAGGGAGGACATTCAGTACTTC
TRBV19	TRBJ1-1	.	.	CASKVGDTNTEAFF	TGTGCCAGTAAGGTAGGGGACACCAACACTGAAGCTTTCTTT
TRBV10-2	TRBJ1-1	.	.	CASSEGPQLRAPEAFF	TGCGCCAGCAGTGAGGGGCCACAGCTAAGGGCACCTGAAGCTTTCTTT
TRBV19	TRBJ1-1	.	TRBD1	CASSRTGWTEAFF	TGTGCCAGTAGTCGGACAGGGTGGACTGAAGCTTTCTTT
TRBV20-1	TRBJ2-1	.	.	CSARVRNEQFF	TGCAGTGCTAGAGTTCGCAATGAGCAGTTCTTC
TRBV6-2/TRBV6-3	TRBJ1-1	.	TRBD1	CASSYGTGPFF	TGTGCCAGCAGTTACGGGACAGGGCCTTTCTTT
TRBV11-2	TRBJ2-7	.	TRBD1	CASSLGQFRYEQYF	TGTGCCAGCAGCTTGGGACAGTTCAGGTACGAGCAGTACTTC
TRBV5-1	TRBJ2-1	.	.	CASTEGNEQFF	TGCGCCAGCACAGAAGGGAATGAGCAGTTCTTC
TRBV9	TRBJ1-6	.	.	CASSVGIHNSPLHF	TGTGCCAGCAGCGTTGGGATCCATAATTCACCCCTCCACTTT
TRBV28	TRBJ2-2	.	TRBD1	CASRGGQGLAGELFF	TGTGCCAGCAGGGGAGGACAGGGTTTGGCCGGGGAGCTGTTTTTT
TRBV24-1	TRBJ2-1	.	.	CATSDLSDSYNEQFF	TGTGCCACCAGTGATTTAAGCGACTCCTACAATGAGCAGTTCTTC